This is a list of T cell receptor beta chains from one sample in a study of shared clonotypes between healthy human individuals. Generated by immunoSEQ multiplex PCR, the TCRdb table keeps only in-frame clones and is missing some. The sample has some 2.3 million clones, 85% to 95% seen once. Input material: naive CD4+ T cells from PBMCs. These receptors were obtained from a man between 18 and 35 years old in good health. Some clones in this sample may be carry-over from other donors' samples. Each CDR3 is given without its conserved first and last residue. A D gene is named only where the DNA matches it firmly.

TRBV21-1	14	TRBJ2-7	-	ASSPRTGTDPYEQY
TRBV6-1	11	TRBJ1-1	TRBD1	ASRWTGPSEAF
TRBV19	13	TRBJ1-5	-	ASSAGGGSNQPQH
TRBV10-3	12	TRBJ2-5	TRBD1	AISEARGMETQY
TRBV5-1	13	TRBJ2-5	-	ASSLGFTRQETQY
TRBV11-2	14	TRBJ2-1	TRBD2	ASRLVGGSSYNEQF
TRBV29-1	12	TRBJ2-1	TRBD2	SVGGRVSYNEQF
TRBV18	13	TRBJ1-5	-	ASSPAGPSNQPQH
TRBV6-1	11	TRBJ2-7	-	ASSEAYLLIEY
TRBV5-1	10	TRBJ2-7	-	ASSSRFYEQY
TRBV14	12	TRBJ1-2	-	ASSQLTGFHGYT
TRBV5-1	13	TRBJ2-2	TRBD2	ASSFLAGGTGELF
TRBV6-6	14	TRBJ1-4	-	ASSYATGTPNEKLF
TRBV28	11	TRBJ1-5	-	ASKRGSNQPQH
TRBV6-6	12	TRBJ2-2	-	ASNGGTNTGELF
TRBV15	13	TRBJ1-1	TRBD1	ATSRAGTGYTEAF
TRBV7-3	15	TRBJ2-3	TRBD2	ASSLSLLAGGTDTQY
TRBV5-4	14	TRBJ2-3	-	ASSWGGVVLSDTQY
TRBV2	10	TRBJ2-5	-	ASAGILETQY
TRBV20-1	9	TRBJ2-7	-	SAVPSYEQY
TRBV18	11	TRBJ2-3	-	ASNLEFPDTQY
TRBV5-1	13	TRBJ1-2	-	ASSLGGLGARGYT
TRBV6-6	11	TRBJ1-5	-	ASSYGENQPQH
TRBV6-1	14	TRBJ2-2	TRBD2	ASSKEGLADTGELF
TRBV5-6	9	TRBJ2-1	TRBD2	ASGRANEQF
TRBV28	11	TRBJ2-7	-	ASRRPPLGEQY
TRBV19	12	TRBJ1-2	TRBD1	ASSALAGGSGYT
TRBV7-2	11	TRBJ2-5	-	ASSLVWPETQY
TRBV5-1	10	TRBJ2-7	-	ASSIQGNEQY
TRBV11-1	15	TRBJ2-5	-	ASSLVRSGGYQETQY
TRBV10-3	13	TRBJ1-1	-	AIKGTRQMNTEAF
TRBV7-9	9	TRBJ2-7	-	ASSSDNEQY
TRBV5-1	14	TRBJ2-2	TRBD2	ASSYRLAPLTGELF
TRBV9	16	TRBJ2-6	-	ASSVGSGPNSGANVLT
TRBV28	13	TRBJ1-2	TRBD1	ASSVYRGRIVGYT
TRBV21-1	10	TRBJ2-7	-	ASRFPGPLES
TRBV5-1	14	TRBJ1-1	TRBD1	ASSLVAGGSGTEAF
TRBV4-2	13	TRBJ1-2	-	ASSQTGTLSYGYT
TRBV6-5	14	TRBJ2-2	-	ASSYGGQSRTGELF
TRBV5-1	12	TRBJ2-5	-	ASSVTGRLETQY
TRBV4-2	13	TRBJ2-7	-	ASSQERARSYEQY
TRBV29-1	10	TRBJ2-3	TRBD2	SGTSGTDTQY
TRBV7-9	8	TRBJ2-5	-	ASSAVTQY
TRBV10-3	12	TRBJ1-4	TRBD1	AISGDRVGEKLF